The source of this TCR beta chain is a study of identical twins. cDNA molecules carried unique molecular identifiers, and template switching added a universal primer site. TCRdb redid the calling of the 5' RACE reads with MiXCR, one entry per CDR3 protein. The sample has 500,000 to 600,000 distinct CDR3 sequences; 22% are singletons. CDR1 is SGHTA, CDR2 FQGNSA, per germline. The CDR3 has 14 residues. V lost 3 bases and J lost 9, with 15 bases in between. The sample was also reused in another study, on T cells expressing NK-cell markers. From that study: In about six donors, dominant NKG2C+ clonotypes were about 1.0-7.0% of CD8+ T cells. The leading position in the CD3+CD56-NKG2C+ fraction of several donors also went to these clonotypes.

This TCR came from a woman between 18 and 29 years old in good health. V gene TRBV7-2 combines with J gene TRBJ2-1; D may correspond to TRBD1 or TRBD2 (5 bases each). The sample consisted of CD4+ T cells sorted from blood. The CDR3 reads CASSFTRGNGEQFF. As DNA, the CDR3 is TGTGCCAGCAGCTTCACTAGGGGTAACGGTGAGCAGTTCTTC.